This T cell receptor beta chain was sequenced in a study of siplizumab effects on memory and regulatory T cells. This CDR3 is 15 amino acids long. Losses at the gene ends were 4 bases for V and 6 bases for J; bases not matched to a gene: 10. Germline CDR1 reads SGHNT; CDR2 reads YYREEE (reference sequence). Study results and limitations: Unstimulated subsets captured only a minor fraction of alloreactive clones. Proliferating Tregs from siplizumab cultures lacked functional confirmation of suppression. With siplizumab, Treg-derived clones averaged about 69% of mappable alloreactive CD4+ clones, versus around 25% in controls.

Produced via immunoSEQ multiplex PCR; TCRdb's table is partial and in-frame only. The table includes nearly 95,000 clones, 94% detected once. This clone was seen just once. What it recognizes is unknown. The clonotype originates from a human donor in good health. Source material: non-Treg CD4+ T cells sorted from blood. V and J are TRBV5-4 and TRBJ1-2, with 9 bases aligning to TRBD1. The CDR3 spells CASSTWDRENNGYTF. CDR3 nucleotides: TGTGCCAGCAGCACATGGGACAGGGAAAATAATGGCTACACCTTC.